The next 3 T cell receptor beta chains were all read from a single sample in a study of CD8+ T cells in alopecia areata. Sequencing templates came from extracted RNA that was reverse transcribed into cDNA. Measured with immunoSEQ multiplex PCR; TCRdb has only the in-frame clones, and not every one. The sample consists of some 210,000 clones, 57% of them appearing once. Sequenced material: CD4+ T cells sorted from blood, taken at week 0. Source of these receptors: a human donor with alopecia areata.

This clone has more than one count but fewer than ten. The chain recombines TRBV6-4 with TRBJ1-2, with TRBD1 identical over 8 bases. Germline CDR1 and CDR2: MRHNA and SNTAGT. Germline trimming cut 6 bases from V and 4 bases from J; bases unmatched to any gene: 4. This CDR3 has 13 residues. The CDR3 loop reads CASSGQGIYGYTF. The CDR3 nucleotides are TGTGCCAGCAGCGGACAGGGCATCTATGGCTACACCTTC.

This sequence joins TRBV5-1 and TRBJ1-6; TRBD1 matches at 7 bases. The V gene's germline CDR1 is SGHRS and CDR2 YFSETQ. There are 14 residues in the CDR3. The trim removed 4 bases at V and 7 bases at J, leaving 5 bases unmatched. CDR3 DNA sequence: TGCGCCAGCAGCCAAGGGACAGACAATTCACCCCTCCACTTT. This codes for CASSQGTDNSPLHF. The whole variable domain, remainder taken from reference TRBV5-1 and TRBJ1-6, is KAGVTQTPRYLIKTRGQQVTLSCSPISGHRSVSWYQQTPGQGLQFLFEYFSETQRNKGNFPGRFSGRQFSNSRSEMNVSTLELGDSALYLCASSQGTDNSPLHFGNGTRLTVT.

This clone was seen more than once but under ten times. V is TRBV7-9 and J is TRBJ2-7, with 7 bases aligning to TRBD2. V lost 0 bases to trimming and J lost 1 base; unmatched junction nucleotides: 12. CDR3 length equals 18 residues. Germline CDR1 SEHNR, CDR2 FQNEAQ (reference sequence). CDR3 loop: CASSLALRQREKSYEQYF. CDR3 coding DNA: TGTGCCAGCAGCTTAGCGCTAAGGCAGCGGGAAAAGTCCTACGAGCAGTACTTC.